This T cell receptor (beta chain) was sequenced during a study of CD8+CD57+ T cells in acquired aplastic anemia. Across the whole study: Sorted CD4+ and CD8+ cells gave an average of around 3.1 ug of DNA. Overall study findings and caveats: Controls did not differ significantly from patients in CD8+ Simpson's diversity. Overlap between patients and controls comprised some 31 CD8+ CDR3 sequences.

The TCR beta profiling, which covered VDJ combination and CDR3 sequence, was carried out using genomic DNA as the template. TCRdb reprocessed the reads with MiXCR, giving one entry per CDR3 protein. The sample holds 400,000 to 450,000 distinct CDR3 sequences, roughly 64% seen once. With regard to this clonotype: Its antigen is unidentified.

The CDR3 is 13 amino acids. The germline CDR1 and CDR2 sequences are SNHLY and FYNNEI. With 4 bases clipped from V and 11 bases from J, the junction kept 10 bases outside the gene matches. Sequencing input: sorted CD4+, CD8+, or CD8+CD57+ T cells (not recorded which) from PBMCs. The receptor comes from a human donor in good health, serving as a control. The rearrangement links TRBV2 to TRBJ1-1; 7 bases are shared with TRBD1. DNA for the CDR3: TGTGCCAGCAGTGTGCGACAGGGCTCTGGCGCTTTCTTT. It specifies CASSVRQGSGAFF. Using reference TRBV2 and TRBJ1-1 for the parts outside the CDR3, the full variable domain is EPEVTQTPSHQVTQMGQEVILRCVPISNHLYFYWYRQILGQKVEFLVSFYNNEISEKSEIFDDQFSVERPDGSNFTLKIRSTKLEDSAMYFCASSVRQGSGAFFGQGTRLTVV.